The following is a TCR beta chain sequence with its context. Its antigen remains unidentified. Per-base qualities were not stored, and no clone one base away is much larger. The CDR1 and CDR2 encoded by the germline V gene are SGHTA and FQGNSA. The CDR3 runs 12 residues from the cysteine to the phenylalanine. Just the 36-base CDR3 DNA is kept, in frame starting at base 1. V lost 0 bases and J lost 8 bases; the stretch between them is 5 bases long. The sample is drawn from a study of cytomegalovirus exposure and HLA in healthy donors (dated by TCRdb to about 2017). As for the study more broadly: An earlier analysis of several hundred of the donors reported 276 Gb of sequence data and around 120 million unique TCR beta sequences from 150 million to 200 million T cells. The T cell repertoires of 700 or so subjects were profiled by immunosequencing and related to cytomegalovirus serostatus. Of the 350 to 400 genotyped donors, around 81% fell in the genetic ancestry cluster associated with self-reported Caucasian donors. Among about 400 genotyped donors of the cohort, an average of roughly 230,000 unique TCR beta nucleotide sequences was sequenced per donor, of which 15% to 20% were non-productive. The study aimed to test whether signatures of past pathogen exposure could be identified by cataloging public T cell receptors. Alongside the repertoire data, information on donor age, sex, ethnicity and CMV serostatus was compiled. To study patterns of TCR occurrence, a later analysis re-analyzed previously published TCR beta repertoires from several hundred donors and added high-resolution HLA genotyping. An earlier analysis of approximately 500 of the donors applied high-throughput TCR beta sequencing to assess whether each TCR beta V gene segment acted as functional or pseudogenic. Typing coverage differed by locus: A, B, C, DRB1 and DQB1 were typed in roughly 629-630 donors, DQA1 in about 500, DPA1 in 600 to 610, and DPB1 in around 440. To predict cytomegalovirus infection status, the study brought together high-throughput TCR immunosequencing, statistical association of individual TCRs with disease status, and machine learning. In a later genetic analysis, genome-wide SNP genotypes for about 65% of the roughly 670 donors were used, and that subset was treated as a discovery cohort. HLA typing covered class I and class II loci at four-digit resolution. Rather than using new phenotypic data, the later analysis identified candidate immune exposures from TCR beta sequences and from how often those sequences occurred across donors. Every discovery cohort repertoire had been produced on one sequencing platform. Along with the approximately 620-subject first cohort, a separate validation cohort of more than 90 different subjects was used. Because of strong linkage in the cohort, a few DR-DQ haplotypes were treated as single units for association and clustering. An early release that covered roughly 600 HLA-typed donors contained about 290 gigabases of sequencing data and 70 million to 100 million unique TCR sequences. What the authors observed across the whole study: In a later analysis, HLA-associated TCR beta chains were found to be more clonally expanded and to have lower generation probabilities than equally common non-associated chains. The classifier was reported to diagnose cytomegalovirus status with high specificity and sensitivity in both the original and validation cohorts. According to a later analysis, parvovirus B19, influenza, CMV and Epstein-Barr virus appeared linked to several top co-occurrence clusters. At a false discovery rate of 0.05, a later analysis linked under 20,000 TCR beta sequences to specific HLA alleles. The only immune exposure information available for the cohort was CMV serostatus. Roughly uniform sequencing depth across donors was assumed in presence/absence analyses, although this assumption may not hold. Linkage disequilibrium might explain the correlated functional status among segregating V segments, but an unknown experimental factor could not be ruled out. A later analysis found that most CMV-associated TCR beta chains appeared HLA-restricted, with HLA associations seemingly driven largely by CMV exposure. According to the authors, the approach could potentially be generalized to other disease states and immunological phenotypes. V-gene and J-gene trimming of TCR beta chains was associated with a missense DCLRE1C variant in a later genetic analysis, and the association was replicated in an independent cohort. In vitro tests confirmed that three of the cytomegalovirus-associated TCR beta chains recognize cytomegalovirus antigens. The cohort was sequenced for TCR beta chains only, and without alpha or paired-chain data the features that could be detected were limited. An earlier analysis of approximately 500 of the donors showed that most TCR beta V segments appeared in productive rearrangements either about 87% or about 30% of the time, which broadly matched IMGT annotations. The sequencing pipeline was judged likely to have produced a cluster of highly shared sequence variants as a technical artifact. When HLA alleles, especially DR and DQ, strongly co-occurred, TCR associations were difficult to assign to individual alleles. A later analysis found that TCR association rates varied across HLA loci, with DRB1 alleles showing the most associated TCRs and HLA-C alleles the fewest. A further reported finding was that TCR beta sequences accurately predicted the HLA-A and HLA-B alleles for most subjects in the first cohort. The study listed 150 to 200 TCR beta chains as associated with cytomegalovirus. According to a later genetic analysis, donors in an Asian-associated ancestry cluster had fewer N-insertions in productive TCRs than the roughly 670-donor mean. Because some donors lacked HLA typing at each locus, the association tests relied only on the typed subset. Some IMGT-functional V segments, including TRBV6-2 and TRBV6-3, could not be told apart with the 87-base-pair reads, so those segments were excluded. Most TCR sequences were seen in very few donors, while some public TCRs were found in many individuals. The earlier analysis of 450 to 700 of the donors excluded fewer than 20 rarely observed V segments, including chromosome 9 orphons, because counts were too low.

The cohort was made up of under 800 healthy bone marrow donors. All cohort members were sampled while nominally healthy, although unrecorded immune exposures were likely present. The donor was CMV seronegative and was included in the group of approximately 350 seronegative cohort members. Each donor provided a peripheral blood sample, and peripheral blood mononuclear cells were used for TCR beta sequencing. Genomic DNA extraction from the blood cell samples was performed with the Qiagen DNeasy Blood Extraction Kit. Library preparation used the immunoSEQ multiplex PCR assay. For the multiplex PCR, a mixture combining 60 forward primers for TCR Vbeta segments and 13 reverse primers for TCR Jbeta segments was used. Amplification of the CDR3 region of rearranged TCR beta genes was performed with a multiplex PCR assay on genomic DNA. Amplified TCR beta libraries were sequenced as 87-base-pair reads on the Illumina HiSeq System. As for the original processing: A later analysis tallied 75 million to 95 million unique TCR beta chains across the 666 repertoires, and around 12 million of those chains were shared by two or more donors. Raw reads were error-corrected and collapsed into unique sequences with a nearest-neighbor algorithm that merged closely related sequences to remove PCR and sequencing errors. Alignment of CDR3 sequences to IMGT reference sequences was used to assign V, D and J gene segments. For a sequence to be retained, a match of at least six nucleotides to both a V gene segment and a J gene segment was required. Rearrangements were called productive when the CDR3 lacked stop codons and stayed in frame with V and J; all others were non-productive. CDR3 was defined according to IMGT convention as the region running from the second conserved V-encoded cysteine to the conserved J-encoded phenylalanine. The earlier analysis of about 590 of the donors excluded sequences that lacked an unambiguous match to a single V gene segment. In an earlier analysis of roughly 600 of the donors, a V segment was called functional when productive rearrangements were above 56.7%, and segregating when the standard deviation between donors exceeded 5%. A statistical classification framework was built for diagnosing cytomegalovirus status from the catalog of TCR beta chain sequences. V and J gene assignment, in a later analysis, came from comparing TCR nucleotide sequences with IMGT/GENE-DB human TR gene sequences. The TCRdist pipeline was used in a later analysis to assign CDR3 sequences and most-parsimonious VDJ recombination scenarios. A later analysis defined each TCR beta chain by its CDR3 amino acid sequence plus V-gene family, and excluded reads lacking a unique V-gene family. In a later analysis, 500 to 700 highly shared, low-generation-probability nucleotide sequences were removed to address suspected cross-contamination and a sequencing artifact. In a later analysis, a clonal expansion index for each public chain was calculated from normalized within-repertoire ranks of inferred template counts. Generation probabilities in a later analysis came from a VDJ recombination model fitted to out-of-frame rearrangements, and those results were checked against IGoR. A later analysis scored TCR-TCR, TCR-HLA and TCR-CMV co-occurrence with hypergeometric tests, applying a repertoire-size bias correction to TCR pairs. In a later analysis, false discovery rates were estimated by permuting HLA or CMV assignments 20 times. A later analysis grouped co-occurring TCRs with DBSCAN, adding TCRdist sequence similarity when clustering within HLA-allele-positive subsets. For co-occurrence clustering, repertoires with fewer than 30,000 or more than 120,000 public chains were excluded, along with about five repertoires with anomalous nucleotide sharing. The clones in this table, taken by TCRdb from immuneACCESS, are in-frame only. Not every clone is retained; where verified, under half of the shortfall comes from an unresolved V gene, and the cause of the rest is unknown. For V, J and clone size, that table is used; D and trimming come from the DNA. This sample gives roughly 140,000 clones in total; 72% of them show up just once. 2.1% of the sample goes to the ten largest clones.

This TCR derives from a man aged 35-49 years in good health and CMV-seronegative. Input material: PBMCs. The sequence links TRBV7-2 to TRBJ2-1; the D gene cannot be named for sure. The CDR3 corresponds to CASSLAEHEQFF. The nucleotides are TGTGCCAGCAGCTTAGCAGAGCATGAGCAGTTCTTC.